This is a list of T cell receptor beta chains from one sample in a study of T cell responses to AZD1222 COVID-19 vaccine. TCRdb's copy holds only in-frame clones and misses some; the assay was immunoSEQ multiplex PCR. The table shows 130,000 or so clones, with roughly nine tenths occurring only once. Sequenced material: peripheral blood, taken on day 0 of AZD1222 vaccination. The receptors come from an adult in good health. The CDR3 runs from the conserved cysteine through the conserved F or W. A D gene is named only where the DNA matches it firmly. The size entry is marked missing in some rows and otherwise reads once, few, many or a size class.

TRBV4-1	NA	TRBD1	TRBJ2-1	CASSQSSRDRVNEQFF	TGCGCCAGCAGCCAATCGTCTAGGGACAGGGTCAATGAGCAGTTCTTC
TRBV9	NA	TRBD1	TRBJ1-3	CASSVGDRSGNTIYF	TGTGCCAGCAGCGTGGGGGACAGGTCTGGAAACACCATATATTTT
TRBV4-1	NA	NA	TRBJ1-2	CASSQGEKGSYGYTF	TGCGCCAGCAGCCAAGGTGAGAAGGGGAGTTATGGCTACACCTTC
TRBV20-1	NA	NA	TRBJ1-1	CSATENTEAFF	TGCAGTGCCACGGAGAACACTGAAGCTTTCTTT
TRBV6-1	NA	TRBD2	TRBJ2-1	CASSEYQRGDYNEQFF	TGTGCCAGCAGTGAATATCAGCGGGGGGATTACAATGAGCAGTTCTTC
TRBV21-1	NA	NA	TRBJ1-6	CASSPGGNSPLHF	TGTGCCAGCAGTCCCGGGGGGAATTCACCCCTCCACTTT
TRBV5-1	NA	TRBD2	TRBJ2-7	CASSLGGSGGSTYEQYF	TGCGCCAGCAGCTTGGGAGGTAGCGGGGGGTCAACCTACGAGCAGTACTTC
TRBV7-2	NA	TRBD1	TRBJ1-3	CASSLGQTGMYTIYF	TGTGCCAGCAGCTTAGGGCAGACAGGGATGTACACCATATATTTT
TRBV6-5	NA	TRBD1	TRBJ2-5	CASRADRGLLETQYF	TGTGCCAGCAGGGCGGACAGGGGGCTATTAGAGACCCAGTACTTC
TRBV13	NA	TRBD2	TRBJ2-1	CASSPGTSGRMDEQFF	TGTGCCAGCAGCCCCGGGACTAGCGGGAGGATGGATGAGCAGTTCTTC
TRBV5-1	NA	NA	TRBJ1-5	CASSPQGNQPQHF	TGCGCCAGCAGCCCACAGGGTAACCAGCCCCAGCATTTT
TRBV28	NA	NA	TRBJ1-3	CASSLQGFLTGNTIYF	TGTGCCAGCAGTTTACAGGGGTTTCTGACTGGAAACACCATATATTTT
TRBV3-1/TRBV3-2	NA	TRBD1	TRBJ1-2	CASRTTTGDYGYTF	TGTGCCAGCCGCACTACCACAGGGGACTATGGCTACACCTTC
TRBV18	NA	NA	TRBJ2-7	CASSPSRGASYEQYF	TGTGCCAGCTCACCGTCCAGGGGCGCTTCCTACGAGCAGTACTTC
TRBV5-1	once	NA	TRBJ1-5	CASSLGSGEWQPQHF	TGCGCCAGCAGCTTGGGTTCTGGGGAGTGGCAGCCCCAGCATTTT
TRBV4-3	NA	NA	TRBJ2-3	CASGGVSATQYF	TGCGCCAGCGGAGGAGTTTCTGCTACGCAGTATTTT
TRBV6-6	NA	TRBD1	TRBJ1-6	CASRPTGASGSPLHF	TGTGCCAGCAGACCGACAGGGGCTAGCGGTTCACCCCTCCACTTT
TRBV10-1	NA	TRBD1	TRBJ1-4	CARWVQGADEKLFF	TGCGCCAGGTGGGTACAGGGGGCTGATGAAAAACTGTTTTTT
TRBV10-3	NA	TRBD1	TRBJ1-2	CAIRRDSYGYTF	TGTGCCATCAGGCGGGACAGCTATGGCTACACCTTC
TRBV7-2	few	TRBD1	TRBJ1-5	CASSSQGGSNQPQHF	TGTGCCAGCAGCTCCCAGGGGGGGAGCAATCAGCCCCAGCATTTT
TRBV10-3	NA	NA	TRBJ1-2	CAIKWGPDYGYTF	TGTGCCATCAAATGGGGACCGGACTATGGCTACACCTTC
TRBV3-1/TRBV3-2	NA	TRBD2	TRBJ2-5	CASRHERGLQETQYF	TGTGCCAGCAGACACGAGCGGGGCCTTCAAGAGACCCAGTACTTC
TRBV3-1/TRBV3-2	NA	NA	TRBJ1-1	CASSQRSAQNTEAFF	TGTGCCAGCAGCCAGAGGAGTGCACAGAACACTGAAGCTTTCTTT
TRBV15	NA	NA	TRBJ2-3	CATSPRTGVSTDTQYF	TGTGCCACCAGCCCACGAACGGGCGTAAGCACAGATACGCAGTATTTT